These T cell receptor beta chains were read from a single sample in a study of neoadjuvant anti-PD-1 for oral cavity cancer. Measured with immunoSEQ multiplex PCR; TCRdb has only the in-frame clones, and not every one. This table has under 20,000 clones, about 66% appearing once. Sequencing used PBMCs, obtained before nivolumab (anti-PD-1) treatment. The receptors come from a person between 40 and 85 years old with oral cavity squamous cell carcinoma. The CDR3 runs from the conserved cysteine through the conserved F or W. D genes are given only for firm matches. Clone sizes are given selectively: once, few, many, or a class where the clone is expanded.

J: TRBJ2-7; D: NA; V: TRBV28; size: NA; DNA: TGTGCCAGCAGTTTAGGCGGACCATACGAGCAGTACTTC; CDR3: CASSLGGPYEQYF
J: TRBJ2-1; D: NA; V: TRBV6-1; size: NA; DNA: TGTGCCAGCAAAGGTGGGGGGTGGAATGAGCAGTTCTTC; CDR3: CASKGGGWNEQFF
J: TRBJ1-1; D: TRBD1; V: TRBV5-1; size: NA; DNA: TGCGCCAGCAGCTTAGACAGGGGCGCACGGGCTGAAGCTTTCTTT; CDR3: CASSLDRGARAEAFF
J: TRBJ2-7; D: TRBD2; V: TRBV9; size: once; DNA: TGTGCCAGCAGCGTAGGCCGGGAGGTATCCGAGCAGTACTTC; CDR3: CASSVGREVSEQYF
J: TRBJ1-3; D: NA; V: TRBV9; size: few; DNA: TGTGCCAGCACCAGGGGCTCTGGAAACACCATATATTTT; CDR3: CASTRGSGNTIYF
J: TRBJ2-1; D: TRBD1; V: TRBV6-1; size: few; DNA: TGTGCCAGTGCCGGGACAGGGTCCTACAATGAGCAGTTCTTC; CDR3: CASAGTGSYNEQFF
J: TRBJ2-3; D: NA; V: TRBV7-9; size: few; DNA: TGTGCCAGCAGCTTCGAGGGTTCGGGCACAGATACGCAGTATTTT; CDR3: CASSFEGSGTDTQYF
J: TRBJ2-3; D: TRBD2; V: TRBV29-1; size: NA; DNA: TGCAGCGTTGACAGCGCGGGAGGCCCGACAGATACGCAGTATTTT; CDR3: CSVDSAGGPTDTQYF
J: TRBJ2-7; D: TRBD1; V: TRBV9; size: NA; DNA: TGTGCCAGCAGCGTAGCAGGGGGCCCCTACGAGCAGTACTTC; CDR3: CASSVAGGPYEQYF
J: TRBJ2-3; D: TRBD2; V: TRBV5-5; size: NA; DNA: TGTGCCAGCAGCTTGGCGCGGGAGGCATCAGATACGCAGTATTTT; CDR3: CASSLAREASDTQYF
J: TRBJ2-1; D: NA; V: TRBV6-4; size: NA; DNA: TGTGCCAGCAGTGACTCAGAGGGGGACCCCTACAATGAGCAGTTCTTC; CDR3: CASSDSEGDPYNEQFF
J: TRBJ1-1; D: NA; V: TRBV10-3; size: few; DNA: TGTGCCATCAGTGAGTATCCGAACACTGAAGCTTTCTTT; CDR3: CAISEYPNTEAFF
J: TRBJ2-1; D: NA; V: TRBV30; size: NA; DNA: TGTGCCTGGATCGGTGGGGCCAATGAGCAGTTCTTC; CDR3: CAWIGGANEQFF
J: TRBJ2-7; D: TRBD2; V: TRBV6-1; size: NA; DNA: TGTGCCAGCAGTGCCTTGACTAGCGGGAAAGAGCAGTACTTC; CDR3: CASSALTSGKEQYF
J: TRBJ2-2; D: NA; V: TRBV6-4; size: NA; DNA: TGTGCCAGCAGTGACTCGGACACCGGGGAGCTGTTTTTT; CDR3: CASSDSDTGELFF
J: TRBJ2-5; D: NA; V: TRBV5-1; size: NA; DNA: TGCGCCAGCAGCAAGGGTGTCGGGGCAGGGGTACAAGAGACCCAGTACTTC; CDR3: CASSKGVGAGVQETQYF
J: TRBJ2-7; D: NA; V: TRBV6-1; size: NA; DNA: TGTGCCAGCAGTGAAGCGTATGGGGGCGTACCAAGCTACGAGCAGTACTTC; CDR3: CASSEAYGGVPSYEQYF
J: TRBJ2-3; D: NA; V: TRBV9; size: NA; DNA: TGTGCCAGCAGCGTAGATATAACTAGCACAGATACGCAGTATTTT; CDR3: CASSVDITSTDTQYF
J: TRBJ1-2; D: NA; V: TRBV30; size: few; DNA: TGTGCCGCTCCGGGACCGCAGAACTATGGCTACACCTTC; CDR3: CAAPGPQNYGYTF
J: TRBJ2-7; D: NA; V: TRBV6-1; size: NA; DNA: TGTGCCAGCAGTGCTATCCGGGCTCCAGGGACCTACGAGCAGTACTTC; CDR3: CASSAIRAPGTYEQYF
J: TRBJ1-1; D: TRBD1; V: TRBV29-1; size: NA; DNA: TGCAGCGGGACAGGGGCCCAGAACACTGAAGCTTTCTTT; CDR3: CSGTGAQNTEAFF
J: TRBJ2-3; D: NA; V: TRBV10-1; size: NA; DNA: TGCGCCAGCAGTGACGGCGTTGCGGTAGATACGCAGTATTTT; CDR3: CASSDGVAVDTQYF
J: TRBJ2-7; D: TRBD2; V: TRBV6-6; size: few; DNA: TGTGCCACCCAGCGGGAGGGCTACGAGCAGTACTTC; CDR3: CATQREGYEQYF
J: TRBJ2-7; D: NA; V: TRBV20-1; size: NA; DNA: TGCAGTGCCACGGACGCCTACGAGCAGTACTTC; CDR3: CSATDAYEQYF
J: TRBJ1-2; D: NA; V: TRBV30; size: NA; DNA: TGTGCCTGGATGCGGGACACCTCTAACTATGGCTACACCTTC; CDR3: CAWMRDTSNYGYTF
J: TRBJ2-7; D: TRBD1; V: TRBV6-6; size: NA; DNA: TGTGCCACCGAGACAGGGAGCTCCTACGAGCAGTACTTC; CDR3: CATETGSSYEQYF
J: TRBJ2-2; D: TRBD1; V: TRBV19; size: few; DNA: TGTGCCGCCGCGAGACAGGGGACAAACACCGGGGAGCTGTTTTTT; CDR3: CAAARQGTNTGELFF
J: TRBJ1-5; D: NA; V: TRBV7-2; size: NA; DNA: TGTGCCAGCAGCTTATCCGGCAGCATCAATCAGCCCCAGCATTTT; CDR3: CASSLSGSINQPQHF
J: TRBJ2-5; D: NA; V: TRBV30; size: NA; DNA: TGTGCCTGGAGCGCCGGGACACAAGAGACCCAGTACTTC; CDR3: CAWSAGTQETQYF
J: TRBJ2-3; D: TRBD1; V: TRBV5-1; size: few; DNA: TGCGCCAGCACACAGGGGAGTGGCACAGATACGCAGTATTTT; CDR3: CASTQGSGTDTQYF
J: TRBJ1-2; D: TRBD1; V: TRBV7-9; size: NA; DNA: TGTGCCAGCAGCTTAGCGGACAGGAACTATGGCTACACCTTC; CDR3: CASSLADRNYGYTF
J: TRBJ2-7; D: NA; V: TRBV7-6; size: NA; DNA: TGTGCCAGCAGCCCGCGGACTCAAGCCTACGAGCAGTACTTC; CDR3: CASSPRTQAYEQYF
J: TRBJ2-4; D: TRBD2; V: TRBV30; size: NA; DNA: TGTGCCTGGAGTGTTAAAGCGGGGGCCAAAAACATTCAGTACTTC; CDR3: CAWSVKAGAKNIQYF
J: TRBJ2-1; D: NA; V: TRBV30; size: NA; DNA: TGTGCCTGGGGGACCACTATTGTTAGGGAGCAGTTCTTC; CDR3: CAWGTTIVREQFF
J: TRBJ2-7; D: NA; V: TRBV11-2; size: few; DNA: TGTGCCAGCAGCACCACTAGCTACGAGCAGTACTTC; CDR3: CASSTTSYEQYF
J: TRBJ1-5; D: TRBD1; V: TRBV7-9; size: few; DNA: TGTGCCAGCAGCCTGGGACAGGGTGACCAGCCCCAGCATTTT; CDR3: CASSLGQGDQPQHF
J: TRBJ2-7; D: TRBD2; V: TRBV14; size: NA; DNA: TGTGCCAGCAGCCCACTTCCGGGACTAGGGGTTTACGAGCAGTACTTC; CDR3: CASSPLPGLGVYEQYF
J: TRBJ1-1; D: NA; V: TRBV11-2; size: NA; DNA: TGTGCCAGCACGTCCAAGGCGGGGGCTGGTGAAGCTTTCTTT; CDR3: CASTSKAGAGEAFF
J: TRBJ1-1; D: NA; V: TRBV7-8; size: NA; DNA: TGTGCCAGCAGCTTATCCCCCCCCTCATCTGAAGCTTTCTTT; CDR3: CASSLSPPSSEAFF
J: TRBJ2-2; D: NA; V: TRBV14; size: NA; DNA: TGTGCCAGCAGCCATCAGCCCGGGGAGCTGTTTTTT; CDR3: CASSHQPGELFF
J: TRBJ1-2; D: NA; V: TRBV6-5; size: NA; DNA: TGTGCCAGCAGTTCCCAACCCTCAGGGCTTAGAGATGGCTACACCTTC; CDR3: CASSSQPSGLRDGYTF
J: TRBJ1-5; D: NA; V: TRBV5-1; size: few; DNA: TGCGCCAGCAGCTTTGACAGAAATCAGCCCCAGCATTTT; CDR3: CASSFDRNQPQHF
J: TRBJ2-3; D: TRBD1; V: TRBV10-3; size: NA; DNA: TGTGCCATCAGCGGACAGGGGGCGCCGGCAGATACGCAGTATTTT; CDR3: CAISGQGAPADTQYF
J: TRBJ2-7; D: TRBD2; V: TRBV4-2; size: once; DNA: TGTGCCAGCAGCCAAGTGCAGCGGGAGTCCTACGAGCAGTACTTC; CDR3: CASSQVQRESYEQYF
J: TRBJ2-3; D: NA; V: TRBV5-1; size: NA; DNA: TGCGCCAGCAGCTTGGCCCCGAGGGATACGCAGTATTTT; CDR3: CASSLAPRDTQYF
J: TRBJ2-7; D: NA; V: TRBV19; size: NA; DNA: TGTGCCAGTAGTATAGAAAGGGGCTACTACGAGCAGTACTTC; CDR3: CASSIERGYYEQYF
J: TRBJ2-1; D: TRBD1; V: TRBV6-6; size: few; DNA: TGTGCCAGCAGTTATCCCCAGGGGGATGAGCAGTTCTTC; CDR3: CASSYPQGDEQFF
J: TRBJ2-7; D: TRBD2; V: TRBV9; size: NA; DNA: TGTGCCAGCAGCGTAGTCAGCGGGAGTCCTGGGGAGCAGTACTTC; CDR3: CASSVVSGSPGEQYF
J: TRBJ2-3; D: TRBD2; V: TRBV6-5; size: NA; DNA: TGTGCCAGCAGAATCGGGAGGGGAGGAGATACGCAGTATTTT; CDR3: CASRIGRGGDTQYF
J: TRBJ1-5; D: NA; V: TRBV6-1; size: few; DNA: TGTGCCAGCAGGGAGAATCAGCCCCAGCATTTT; CDR3: CASRENQPQHF
J: TRBJ2-7; D: NA; V: TRBV29-1; size: NA; DNA: TGCAGCGTTGTAATGGCCTCCAAAGAGCAGTACTTC; CDR3: CSVVMASKEQYF
J: TRBJ1-1; D: NA; V: TRBV4-1; size: NA; DNA: TGCGCCAGCAGCCAAGGACTCCTGAACACTGAAGCTTTCTTT; CDR3: CASSQGLLNTEAFF
J: TRBJ2-5; D: TRBD2; V: TRBV7-7; size: once; DNA: TGTGCTAGCAGCTTACAAGCGGGGAGCCAAGAGACCCAGTACTTC; CDR3: CASSLQAGSQETQYF
J: TRBJ1-1; D: NA; V: TRBV4-1; size: NA; DNA: TGCGCCAGCCAATCAGGGGACACCTTCAACACTGAAGCTTTCTTT; CDR3: CASQSGDTFNTEAFF
J: TRBJ2-5; D: NA; V: TRBV20-1; size: once; DNA: TGCAGTGCTAGTGACAGGGAGACCCAGTACTTC; CDR3: CSASDRETQYF
J: TRBJ1-2; D: NA; V: TRBV13; size: NA; DNA: TGTGCCAGCAGCTTAGGCACAGGGATAGATGGCTACACCTTC; CDR3: CASSLGTGIDGYTF
J: TRBJ2-7; D: NA; V: TRBV11-2; size: NA; DNA: TGTGCCAGCAGCTTGTTCGCAGGGGGGGTCTACGAGCAGTACTTC; CDR3: CASSLFAGGVYEQYF
J: TRBJ1-1; D: NA; V: TRBV29-1; size: NA; DNA: TGCAGCGTCGACATCGTAAGCGGGAACACTGAAGCTTTCTTT; CDR3: CSVDIVSGNTEAFF
J: TRBJ2-1; D: NA; V: TRBV6-1; size: few; DNA: TGTGCCAGCAGTGTTTGGGGCGTAGATGAGCAGTTCTTC; CDR3: CASSVWGVDEQFF
J: TRBJ2-1; D: TRBD1; V: TRBV15; size: NA; DNA: TGTGCCACCAGCACGAACAGGGGGAATGAGCAGTTCTTC; CDR3: CATSTNRGNEQFF